These 22 T cell receptor beta chains share one sample of origin, sequenced in a study of identical twins. One entry per CDR3 protein, called by TCRdb with MiXCR from the 5' RACE reads. Of under 250,000 distinct CDR3 sequences in the sample, 12% were seen once. The sample was also linked to a second study, of yellow fever vaccine responses in identical twins.

The specimen was memory (CD45RO+) T cells sorted from blood. The receptors stem from a woman aged 18-29 years in good health.

J is TRBJ2-1 and V is TRBV24-1, with TRBD2 identical over 8 bases. Unmatched junction bases numbered 4, after V lost 1 base and J lost 6 bases. Germline CDR1 is KGHDR and CDR2 is SFDVKD. The CDR3 is 15 residues long. For the CDR3, the DNA is TGTGCCACCAGTGATTTCAGCGCGGGAGGCAATGAGCAGTTCTTC. This gives the protein CATSDFSAGGNEQFF.

There are many counts of this clonotype. The chain links TRBV29-1 to TRBJ2-7; the match to TRBD1 covers 12 bases. CDR1 is SQVTM and CDR2 is ANQGSEA in the germline V gene. The trim removed 4 bases at V and 6 bases at J, leaving 7 bases unmatched. The CDR3 has 14 residues. The CDR3 DNA reads TGCAGCGTTGCCCACCGGGACAGGGGGCCCGAGCAGTACTTC. The encoded protein is CSVAHRDRGPEQYF.

The J gene is TRBJ2-5, the V gene TRBV10-3, with 7 positions matching TRBD1. Looked up from germline, CDR1 is ENHRY and CDR2 is SYGVKD. J lost 1 base, V lost 6 bases, and 2 bases had no gene match. CDR3 length: 13 residues. The CDR3 sequence: CAIRGQVQETQYF. CDR3 nucleotides: TGTGCCATCAGAGGACAGGTCCAAGAGACCCAGTACTTC.

This clonotype appeared a few times. The J gene is TRBJ2-2, the V gene TRBV5-1; the D is unclear. V shed 5 bases and J shed 4 bases, with 3 bases lying between them. Germline CDR1 and CDR2: SGHRS and YFSETQ. CDR3 length: 11 amino acids. As DNA, the CDR3 is TGCGCCAGCAGAGTCACCGGGGAGCTGTTTTTT. Translating it yields CASRVTGELFF.

This clonotype was picked up a small number of times. The chain employs TRBV29-1 and TRBJ2-7; D not certain. CDR1 SQVTM and CDR2 ANQGSEA come from the germline V gene. Trimming pared 4 bases from V and 5 bases from J, leaving 18 bases between. CDR3 length equals 14 residues. For the CDR3, the DNA is TGCAGCGTTGTGCCAAGAGGCAGGCTGAACGAGCAGTACTTC. It encodes CSVVPRGRLNEQYF.

In its sample, this clonotype was seen a few times. This chain connects TRBV12-3 or TRBV12-4 to TRBJ2-6; D not certain. The CDR3 sequence is 17 residues long. The V gene lost 3 bases and the J gene lost 0 bases, with 12 bases spanning the gap. The CDR3 DNA follows: TGTGCCAGCAGTTTCATTATAGACAACTCTGGGGCCAACGTCCTGACTTTC. Translated, it gives CASSFIIDNSGANVLTF.

This clonotype was observed many times. V gene TRBV20-1 combines with J gene TRBJ1-1; unclear D gene. Trimming removed 3 bases at V and 1 base at J, with 9 bases between. Germline V lookup: CDR1 DFQATT, CDR2 SNEGSKA (reference sequence). The CDR3 is 13 amino acids. Written as DNA, the CDR3 is TGCAGTGCTAGGAGGTTTACGAACACTGAAGCTTTCTTT. Protein: CSARRFTNTEAFF.

The V and J genes are TRBV5-6 and TRBJ2-5; maybe TRBD1 (5 bases). Germline V CDR1 and CDR2: SGHDT, YYEEEE. V was clipped by 0 bases and J by 5 bases, with 11 bases between them. The CDR3 spans 14 residues. CDR3 sequence (DNA): TGTGCCAGCAGCTTGGATCCAGGGCGTGAGACCCAGTACTTC. It yields the protein CASSLDPGRETQYF.

V usage is TRBV7-9 and J usage is TRBJ2-1; 7 bases line up with TRBD2. The CDR3 is 16 residues long. Germline CDR1 reads SEHNR; CDR2 reads FQNEAQ (reference sequence). The V and J ends lost 7 bases and 0 bases, in that order; junction bases with no gene match: 9. DNA for the CDR3: TGTGCCAGCACCCCTTACGGGGGGAGCTCCTACAATGAGCAGTTCTTC. Translated: CASTPYGGSSYNEQFF. Full variable domain (outside the CDR3, taken from reference TRBV7-9 and TRBJ2-1): DTGVSQNPRHKITKRGQNVTFRCDPISEHNRLYWYRQTLGQGPEFLTYFQNEAQLEKSRLLSDRFSAERPKGSFSTLEIQRTEQGDSAMYLCASTPYGGSSYNEQFFGPGTRLTVL.

This sequence joins TRBV6-1 and TRBJ2-7, with a tentative D call TRBD1 (5 bases). CDR3 length: 14 amino acids. Germline-derived CDR1 and CDR2 are MNHNS and SASEGT. Trimming cost V 3 bases and J 2 bases, with 11 bases left between them. The CDR3, as DNA: TGTGCCAGCAGTGACAGGGCGATGACCTACGAGCAGTACTTC. This gives the protein CASSDRAMTYEQYF.

This clonotype has a handful of counts. The chain uses TRBV5-1 and TRBJ2-3; the D is unclear. The V end was cut by 2 bases, the J end by 7 bases, with 14 bases between. The CDR3 consists of 14 residues. Germline-derived CDR1 and CDR2 are SGHRS and YFSETQ. The CDR3 bases are TGCGCCAGCAGCTTCATGCCAGCGTTGAATACGCAGTATTTT. Protein sequence: CASSFMPALNTQYF. Supplemented by reference TRBV5-1 and TRBJ2-3, the full variable domain reads KAGVTQTPRYLIKTRGQQVTLSCSPISGHRSVSWYQQTPGQGLQFLFEYFSETQRNKGNFPGRFSGRQFSNSRSEMNVSTLELGDSALYLCASSFMPALNTQYFGPGTRLTVL.

The chain uses TRBV7-2 and TRBJ2-7; 10 nucleotides match TRBD2. CDR1 is SGHTA, CDR2 FQGNSA, per germline. V gave up 4 bases and J gave up 6 bases; unmatched junction bases: 3. CDR3 length: 13 amino acids. The CDR3 bases are TGTGCCAGCAGCTACCGGACTAGCGGCGAGCAGTACTTC. Translated: CASSYRTSGEQYF.

The chain employs TRBV7-2 and TRBJ2-3; 9 bases are shared with TRBD1. This CDR3 has 17 residues. The germline V gene has CDR1 SGHTA and CDR2 FQGNSA. Germline trimming cut 1 base from V and 0 bases from J; bases unmatched to any gene: 5. In DNA, the CDR3 is TGTGCCAGCAGCTTAGGGGGCGGACAGGGGAGCACAGATACGCAGTATTTT. This encodes CASSLGGGQGSTDTQYF.

This clonotype came up a few times. The chain couples TRBV20-1 to TRBJ2-7; D gene uncertain. The CDR3 consists of 12 residues. Germline loops: CDR1 DFQATT, CDR2 SNEGSKA (reference sequence). V lost 7 bases to trimming and J lost 0 bases, with 10 bases between them. CDR3 in DNA: TGCAGTGTCCTGGGGAACTCCTACGAGCAGTACTTC. Its protein product is CSVLGNSYEQYF.

This clonotype was counted between two and nine times. The V call is TRBV14, the J call TRBJ1-6; 7 nucleotides align to TRBD1. V shed 3 bases, J shed 7 bases, and the junction held 3 bases outside the gene matches. CDR1 and CDR2 from the germline V gene are SGHDN and FVKESK. The CDR3 loop spans 14 amino acids. CDR3 bases: TGTGCCAGCAGCCACCCGACAGGGAATTCACCCCTCCACTTT. Its protein product is CASSHPTGNSPLHF.

This chain uses TRBV19 with TRBJ1-1; D is unresolved. In germline, CDR1 is LNHDA, CDR2 SQIVND (reference sequence). CDR3 length: 12 amino acids. V was pared by 4 bases and J by 7 bases, with 10 bases between. The CDR3 DNA is TGTGCCAGTAGTAGGCTCGGTGTTGAAGCTTTCTTT. Protein sequence: CASSRLGVEAFF.

The count of this clonotype is one. This chain connects TRBV27 to TRBJ2-1; no clear D. In germline, CDR1 is MNHEY, CDR2 SMNVEV (reference sequence). Trimming stripped 6 bases from V and 10 bases from J, with 16 bases between. The CDR3 sequence is 13 residues long. CDR3 sequence (DNA): TGTGCCAGCAGCATAGGTGCCAATTTCGAGCAGTTCTTC. This translates into CASSIGANFEQFF.

This clonotype was seen a few times. This chain uses TRBV6-1 with TRBJ2-2; 8 bases are a match to TRBD1. Trimming at V came to 7 bases and at J to 3 bases, leaving 16 bases not matched to a gene. The CDR3 contains 18 residues. The V gene's germline CDR1 is MNHNS and CDR2 SASEGT. DNA of the CDR3: TGTGCCAGCAAACTTCCGACAGGGGAGTATGGATACACCGGGGAGCTGTTTTTT. The encoded protein is CASKLPTGEYGYTGELFF.

This rearrangement joins TRBV4-2 to TRBJ2-3, with 9 bases matching TRBD2. Trimming took 1 base from V and 0 from J; bases not matched to a gene: 11. The CDR3 contains 19 residues. Germline CDR1 LGHNA, CDR2 YNFKEQ. The CDR3 bases are TGTGCCAGCAGCCAAGCGGGGGCCAGCGGGAGGCTTAGCACAGATACGCAGTATTTT. It encodes CASSQAGASGRLSTDTQYF.

The V gene is TRBV6-1, the J gene TRBJ1-2; D possibly corresponds to TRBD1 (5 bases). The CDR3 is 13 amino acids. CDR1 is MNHNS, CDR2 SASEGT, per germline. The ends were cut back, 5 bases at V and 8 bases at J, with 15 bases in the middle. CDR3 nucleotides: TGTGCCAGCAGTCTAGCTGGGACCGGGGGCTACACCTTC. The encoded protein is CASSLAGTGGYTF.

This clonotype has just a few counts. The chain joins TRBV4-2 to TRBJ2-7; 8 positions match TRBD1. The CDR3 sequence is 15 residues long. The J segment lost 1 base and the V segment lost 2 bases, leaving 4 bases of the junction unmatched. Germline lookup yields CDR1 LGHNA and CDR2 YNFKEQ. This CDR3 reads CASSQLGQASYEQYF. CDR3 DNA sequence: TGTGCCAGCAGCCAACTGGGACAGGCTTCCTACGAGCAGTACTTC.

The V and J genes are TRBV18 and TRBJ2-7; D unclear. The CDR3 runs to 14 residues. Germline assignment: CDR1 KGHSH and CDR2 LQKENI. V gave up 3 bases and J gave up 2 bases, with 11 bases separating them. The DNA of the CDR3 is TGTGCCAGCTCACCGGCTACATACACCTACGAGCAGTACTTC. Protein product: CASSPATYTYEQYF.